The clone carrying this TCR beta chain has a count of ten or more. V lost 7 bases and J lost 5, with 15 bases in between. This CDR3 is 14 amino acids long. The source of the sample is a study of T-cell reconstitution after alpha-beta-depleted transplantation in children. Library preparation (for TCRbeta) was performed with unique molecular identifiers. Each CDR3 protein gets one entry after TCRdb re-called the PCR reads with MiXCR. The data hold roughly 500,000 distinct CDR3 sequences, with around 13% observed a single time. The chain uses TRBV12-3 or TRBV12-4 and TRBJ1-5; weak D call: TRBD1 (5 bases). Sequencing used PBMCs from the stem cell graft donor, obtained from the stem cell graft. The sequence came from a human donor who donated a stem cell graft to a child with combined immunodeficiency. The CDR3, as DNA: TGTGCCAGCACTTCGGGGGGATCCCATCAGCCCCAGCATTTT. Translation: CASTSGGSHQPQHF.